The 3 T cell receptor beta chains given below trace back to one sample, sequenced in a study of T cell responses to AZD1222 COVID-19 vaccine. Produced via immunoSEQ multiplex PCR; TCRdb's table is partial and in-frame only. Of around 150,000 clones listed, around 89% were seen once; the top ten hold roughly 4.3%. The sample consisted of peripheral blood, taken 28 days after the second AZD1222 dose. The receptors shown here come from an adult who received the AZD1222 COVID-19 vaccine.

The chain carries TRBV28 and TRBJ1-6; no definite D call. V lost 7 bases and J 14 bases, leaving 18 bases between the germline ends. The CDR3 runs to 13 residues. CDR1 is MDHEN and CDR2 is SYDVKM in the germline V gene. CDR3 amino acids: CASTQPQVRALHF. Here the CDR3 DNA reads TGTGCCAGCACTCAACCTCAAGTTCGGGCCCTCCACTTT. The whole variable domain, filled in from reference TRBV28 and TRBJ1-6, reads DVKVTQSSRYLVKRTGEKVFLECVQDMDHENMFWYRQDPGLGLRLIYFSYDVKMKEKGDIPEGYSVSREKKERFSLILESASTNQTSMYLCASTQPQVRALHFGNGTRLTVT.

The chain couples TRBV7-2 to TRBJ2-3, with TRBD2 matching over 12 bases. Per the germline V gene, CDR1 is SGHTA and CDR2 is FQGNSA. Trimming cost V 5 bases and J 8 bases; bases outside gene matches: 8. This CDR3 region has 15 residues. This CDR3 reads CASSPASGGAPTQYF. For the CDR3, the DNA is TGTGCCAGCAGCCCAGCTAGCGGGGGGGCCCCTACGCAGTATTTT.

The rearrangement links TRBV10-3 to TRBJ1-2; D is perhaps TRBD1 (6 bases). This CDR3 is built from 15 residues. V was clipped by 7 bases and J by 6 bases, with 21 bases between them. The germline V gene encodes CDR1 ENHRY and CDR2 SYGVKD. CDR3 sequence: CAIKALAGTIDGYTF. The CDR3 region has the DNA TGTGCCATCAAGGCCCTTGCCGGGACAATCGATGGCTACACCTTC.